The 17 T cell receptor beta chains in this list originate from one sample, sequenced in a study of blood T cell repertoires in COVID-19. Sequencing was performed with immunoSEQ multiplex PCR; in TCRdb, only in-frame clones are kept and a portion is missing. This table holds about 250,000 clones, around nine tenths found once. Sequenced input: peripheral blood. These receptors originate from a woman aged 60-75 years who had recovered from COVID-19.

V usage is TRBV3-1 (or the pseudogene TRBV3-2) and J usage is TRBJ2-5, with 7 positions matching TRBD2. Germline loops: CDR1 LGHDT, CDR2 YNNKEL (reference sequence). Trimming at V came to 4 bases and at J to 4 bases, leaving 6 bases not matched to a gene. CDR3 size: 14 residues. The CDR3 sequence is CASSLSSGRETQYF. CDR3 sequence (DNA): TGTGCCAGCAGCCTATCTAGCGGTCGAGAGACCCAGTACTTC.

This chain uses TRBV5-4 with TRBJ2-4; 8 bases are shared with TRBD2. V was clipped by 4 bases and J by 3 bases; unmatched bases: 3. CDR1 and CDR2 from the germline V gene are SGHNT and YYREEE (reference sequence). CDR3 length: 14 amino acids. The CDR3 reads CASSPGGFKNIQYF. In nucleotides, the CDR3 is TGTGCCAGCAGCCCGGGGGGGTTCAAAAACATTCAGTACTTC.

The rearrangement joins TRBV3-1 (or the pseudogene TRBV3-2) to TRBJ2-5, with a tentative D call TRBD1 (6 bases). The CDR3 loop spans 15 amino acids. From germline, CDR1 is LGHDT and CDR2 YNNKEL (reference sequence). V lost 0 bases and J 4 bases, leaving 12 bases between the germline ends. CDR3 nucleotides: TGTGCCAGCAGCCAAGATCCAGGGGTTCGAGAGACCCAGTACTTC. Its translation: CASSQDPGVRETQYF.

This clone is a singleton in its sample. The chain is built from TRBV3-1 (or the pseudogene TRBV3-2) and TRBJ1-4, with TRBD1 identical over 7 bases. Losses at the gene ends were 1 base for V and 4 bases for J; bases not matched to a gene: 6. CDR3 length: 16 residues. The germline gives CDR1 LGHDT, CDR2 YNNKEL (reference sequence). The CDR3 reads CASSQARDSINEKLFF. The CDR3 coding sequence is TGTGCCAGCAGCCAAGCCCGGGACAGCATTAATGAAAAACTGTTTTTT.

The chain employs TRBV19 and TRBJ2-3, with D perhaps TRBD1 (6 bases). V was clipped by 8 bases and J by 4 bases, with 13 bases between them. The CDR3 runs 13 residues. The germline gives CDR1 LNHDA, CDR2 SQIVND (reference sequence). CDR3 nucleotides: TGTGCCAGTGGCTCACAGGGCGCAGATACGCAGTATTTT. This translates into CASGSQGADTQYF. The full variable domain, rest sourced from reference TRBV19 and TRBJ2-3, is DGGITQSPKYLFRKEGQNVTLSCEQNLNHDAMYWYRQDPGQGLRLIYYSQIVNDFQKGDIAEGYSVSREKKESFPLTVTSAQKNPTAFYLCASGSQGADTQYFGPGTRLTVL.

The chain combines TRBV18 with TRBJ1-4; 7 bases align to TRBD1. Germline values: CDR1 KGHSH, CDR2 LQKENI. The CDR3 totals 14 residues. V gave up 1 base and J gave up 7 bases; unmatched junction bases: 3. CDR3 region: CASSPQGAREKLFF. CDR3 DNA sequence: TGTGCCAGCTCACCACAGGGGGCGCGTGAAAAACTGTTTTTT.

In this sample, this clone turned up once. This chain connects TRBV7-9 to TRBJ1-1; no firm D call. This CDR3 is 14 amino acids long. From germline, CDR1 is SEHNR and CDR2 FQNEAQ (reference sequence). Trimming took off 2 bases at V and 0 bases at J, with 7 bases between the two ends. Here the CDR3 DNA reads TGTGCCAGCAGCTTAACATCCATGAACACTGAAGCTTTCTTT. Its protein is CASSLTSMNTEAFF.

The rearrangement links TRBV21-1 to TRBJ1-1; no DNA check was done on the table's D call, TRBD1. TRBV21-1 has pseudogene status. CDR3 size: 18 residues. The CDR3 DNA is TGTGCCAGCAGCAAAGAGTCGCGCAGGGCGGACATGAACACTGAAGCTTTCTTT. This gives the protein CASSKESRRADMNTEAFF.

The V and J genes are TRBV15 and TRBJ1-2, with a weak D call TRBD1 (5 bases). CDR3 length equals 15 residues. Trimming took off 0 bases at V and 4 bases at J, with 12 bases between the two ends. The germline V gene has CDR1 LNHNV and CDR2 YYDKDF (reference sequence). The CDR3, as DNA: TGTGCCACCAGCAGAGATCTTGGCAGGGCCTATGGCTACACCTTC. It yields the protein CATSRDLGRAYGYTF.

The CDR3 DNA is TGTGCCAGCAGCCGTTCGACAGGGCACACCGGGGAGCTGTTTTTT. It yields the protein CASSRSTGHTGELFF. This chain joins TRBV3-1 (or the pseudogene TRBV3-2) and TRBJ2-2; the match to TRBD1 covers 7 bases. Germline CDR1 and CDR2: LGHDT and YNNKEL (reference sequence). Trimming at V came to 4 bases and at J to 3 bases, leaving 5 bases not matched to a gene. The CDR3 totals 15 residues.

The sample holds many counts of this clone. This chain joins TRBV4-1 and TRBJ1-3; weak D call: TRBD1 (5 bases). The V gene's germline CDR1 is MGHRA and CDR2 YSYEKL. This CDR3 has 18 amino acids. V dropped 4 bases and J dropped 2 bases, with 21 bases sitting between them. This CDR3 reads CASSPPFWGESAGNTIYF. DNA for the CDR3: TGCGCCAGCAGCCCGCCCTTTTGGGGCGAGTCCGCTGGAAACACCATATATTTT.

The chain combines TRBV19 with TRBJ1-2; 7 bases are shared with TRBD1. Germline V gives CDR1 LNHDA, CDR2 SQIVND (reference sequence). The V segment lost 8 bases and the J segment 4 bases; nucleotides outside the gene matches: 7. The CDR3 has 13 residues. The CDR3 nucleotides read TGTGCCAGTTCGGACAGGAGCCCCTATGGCTACACCTTC. It yields the protein CASSDRSPYGYTF. The full variable domain, its missing parts supplied by reference TRBV19 and TRBJ1-2, is DGGITQSPKYLFRKEGQNVTLSCEQNLNHDAMYWYRQDPGQGLRLIYYSQIVNDFQKGDIAEGYSVSREKKESFPLTVTSAQKNPTAFYLCASSDRSPYGYTFGSGTRLTVV.

This clone was counted once. The V and J genes are TRBV6-6 and TRBJ2-3; the match to TRBD2 covers 8 bases. Losses at the gene ends were 5 bases for V and 2 bases for J; bases not matched to a gene: 3. Germline CDR1 reads MNHNY; CDR2 reads SVGAGI (reference sequence). This CDR3 is built from 14 residues. In nucleotides, the CDR3 is TGTGCCAGCAGTATAGCGGGGACCACAGATACGCAGTATTTT. Protein sequence: CASSIAGTTDTQYF.

The chain has TRBV6-1 and TRBJ1-5; tentatively, D is TRBD1 (6 bases). The CDR3 runs to 15 residues. From germline, CDR1 is MNHNS and CDR2 SASEGT. The V gene lost 1 base and the J gene lost 7 bases, with 14 bases spanning the gap. The CDR3 DNA reads as TGTGCCAGCAGTGAAGGAGGGGGGGGAGGCCAGCCCCAGCATTTT. Translating gives CASSEGGGGGQPQHF.

The rearrangement links TRBV23-1 to TRBJ2-7; 9 nucleotides align to TRBD1. TRBV23-1 falls under the ORF class, with uncertain function. This CDR3 comprises 12 residues. V shed 10 bases, J shed 6 bases, and the junction held 7 bases outside the gene matches. Here the CDR3 reads CATSTGGGEQYF. In nucleotides, the CDR3 is TGCGCCACCTCGACAGGGGGAGGCGAGCAGTACTTC.

The chain employs TRBV19 and TRBJ1-6; D ambiguous. The V gene lost 5 bases and the J gene lost 4 bases, with 9 bases spanning the gap. The CDR3 runs 14 residues. In germline, CDR1 is LNHDA, CDR2 SQIVND (reference sequence). CDR3 sequence reads: CASSPERYNSPLHF. CDR3 bases: TGTGCCAGTAGTCCTGAGCGGTATAATTCACCCCTCCACTTT.

The sample holds one count of this clone. The chain employs TRBV10-3 and TRBJ1-1, with unresolved D. Trimming cost V 5 bases and J 1 base, with 8 bases left between them. This CDR3 has 13 residues. Germline V gene lookup returns CDR1 ENHRY and CDR2 SYGVKD. CDR3 in DNA: TGTGCCATCAGTAACGTCAGGAACACTGAAGCTTTCTTT. This sequence encodes CAISNVRNTEAFF.